Below are 23 T cell receptor beta chains sequenced from a single sample in a study of blood T cell repertoires in COVID-19. The method was immunoSEQ multiplex PCR; TCRdb's version includes in-frame clones alone and lacks a portion of them. The sample holds under 500,000 clones, 87% seen once. The source material was PBMCs or T cells enriched from blood (not recorded which). These receptors came from a woman aged 18-35 years with acute COVID-19.

This chain connects TRBV9 to TRBJ2-2; 7 nucleotides agree with TRBD2. The CDR3 consists of 14 residues. The germline V gene has CDR1 SGDLS and CDR2 YYNGEE. J was trimmed by 6 bases and V by 0 bases; bases with no gene match: 2. The CDR3 nucleotides are TGTGCCAGCAGCGTAGCGGGGGGTTCCGGGGAGCTGTTTTTT. Translation gives CASSVAGGSGELFF.

V gene TRBV7-2 combines with J gene TRBJ2-7; 11 positions agree with TRBD2. V gave up 1 base and J gave up 2 bases; unmatched junction bases: 4. There are 16 residues in the CDR3. Per germline, CDR1 SGHTA and CDR2 FQGNSA. The CDR3 region has the DNA TGTGCCAGCAGCTTAGTAGCGGGAGGGGGGACCTACGAGCAGTACTTC. Amino acid sequence: CASSLVAGGGTYEQYF.

The chain links TRBV9 to TRBJ1-2, with a weak D call TRBD1 (5 bases). Trimming stripped 3 bases from V and 2 bases from J, with 23 bases between. The CDR3 spans 18 residues. Germline V gene sequence: CDR1 SGDLS, CDR2 YYNGEE. The CDR3 is CASSGIGAGTRANYGYTF. CDR3 sequence (DNA): TGTGCCAGCAGCGGGATAGGGGCAGGAACACGGGCAAACTATGGCTACACCTTC.

This clone was found once. J is TRBJ2-1 and V is TRBV4-1; 9 nucleotides line up with TRBD2. The junction had 9 bases not matched to a gene; V was cut back by 6 bases and J by 6 bases. This CDR3 spans 15 amino acids. Germline V gene sequence: CDR1 MGHRA, CDR2 YSYEKL. CDR3 sequence reads: CASRGGGATGNEQFF. The CDR3 DNA reads TGCGCCAGCAGAGGCGGGGGGGCTACTGGCAATGAGCAGTTCTTC.

The chain joins TRBV11-3 to TRBJ2-7, with 10 bases lining up with TRBD2. The V and J ends lost 2 bases and 4 bases, in that order; junction bases with no gene match: 5. The CDR3 is 15 residues long. Per the germline V gene, CDR1 is SGHNT and CDR2 is YENEEA. CDR3 in DNA: TGTGCCAGCAGCTTAAGCGGGGGGGGCGCGTACGAGCAGTACTTC. Amino acid sequence: CASSLSGGGAYEQYF.

V and J are TRBV11-2 and TRBJ2-4; 11 bases are shared with TRBD1. V dropped 5 bases and J dropped 8; count of bases not matched to a gene: 5. The CDR3 contains 14 residues. Germline loops: CDR1 SGHAT, CDR2 FQNNGV. The CDR3 DNA reads TGTGCCAGCAGCATTGGGACAGGGGGTGACATTCAGTACTTC. It translates to CASSIGTGGDIQYF. Filled out from reference TRBV11-2 and TRBJ2-4, the complete variable domain reads EAGVAQSPRYKIIEKRQSVAFWCNPISGHATLYWYQQILGQGPKLLIQFQNNGVVDDSQLPKDRFSAERLKGVDSTLKIQPAKLEDSAVYLCASSIGTGGDIQYFGAGTRLSVL.

V gene TRBV27 combines with J gene TRBJ1-6, with 9 bases matching TRBD1. In germline, CDR1 is MNHEY, CDR2 SMNVEV (reference sequence). V dropped 8 bases and J dropped 9; count of bases not matched to a gene: 8. The CDR3 consists of 14 residues. CDR3 sequence reads: CASGPGQGFSPLHF. For the CDR3, the DNA is TGTGCCAGCGGTCCGGGACAGGGCTTTTCACCCCTCCACTTT.

The chain's CDR3 is CASSQDYNEQFF. The CDR3 DNA reads TGTGCCAGCAGTCAAGACTATAATGAGCAGTTCTTC. The chain has TRBV12-3 or TRBV12-4 and TRBJ2-1; the D gene is possibly TRBD2 (5 bases). The CDR3 has 12 amino acids. V gave up 5 bases and J gave up 7 bases, with 9 bases separating them.

This clone occurred many times. V and J are TRBV2 and TRBJ1-2; 7 nucleotides match TRBD1. The CDR3 is 13 amino acids. The ends lost 5 bases at V and 5 bases at J; junction bases unmatched: 5. CDR1 and CDR2 (germline): SNHLY, FYNNEI. Written as DNA, the CDR3 is TGTGCCAGCAGTATGGACAGGTTATATGGCTACACCTTC. Encoded protein: CASSMDRLYGYTF. The variable domain in full, completed from reference TRBV2 and TRBJ1-2, reads EPEVTQTPSHQVTQMGQEVILRCVPISNHLYFYWYRQILGQKVEFLVSFYNNEISEKSEIFDDQFSVERPDGSNFTLKIRSTKLEDSAMYFCASSMDRLYGYTFGSGTRLTVV.

V and J are TRBV4-2 and TRBJ1-2; 7 bases are a match to TRBD1. Germline-derived CDR1 and CDR2 are LGHNA and YNFKEQ. The CDR3 consists of 18 residues. V was clipped by 2 bases and J by 4 bases; unmatched bases: 16. The CDR3 region is CASSQLQAGGGDPYGYTF. The CDR3 nucleotides are TGTGCCAGCAGCCAACTACAGGCCGGAGGGGGCGATCCCTATGGCTACACCTTC.

The sample holds one count of this clone. The chain carries TRBV6-5 and TRBJ2-5; possible D gene TRBD2, 7 bases. CDR3 length equals 15 residues. CDR1 is MNHEY and CDR2 is SVGAGI in the germline V gene. The V gene lost 6 bases and the J gene lost 4 bases, with 18 bases spanning the gap. The CDR3 sequence is CASSTTGGRPETQYF. The CDR3 bases are TGTGCCAGCAGCACAACCGGGGGGCGTCCAGAGACCCAGTACTTC.

The chain combines TRBV11-2 with TRBJ1-3; D possibly corresponds to TRBD1 (6 bases). V lost 3 bases and J 0 bases, leaving 18 bases between the germline ends. The CDR3 runs 18 residues. The germline V gene has CDR1 SGHAT and CDR2 FQNNGV. CDR3 sequence (DNA): TGTGCCAGCAGCTTCCCCTTCGGACAGTTAAGCTCTGGAAACACCATATATTTT. This codes for CASSFPFGQLSSGNTIYF.

The CDR3 nucleotides are TGTGCCACTAGCGGGACATCCAACACCATATATTTT. As protein: CATSGTSNTIYF. The chain has TRBV6-5 and TRBJ1-3; maybe TRBD1 (6 bases). CDR3 length: 12 amino acids. Germline CDR1 is MNHEY and CDR2 is SVGAGI. V was pared by 10 bases and J by 7 bases, with 14 bases between.

This clone came up once. The chain uses TRBV2 and TRBJ2-1; 11 bases are a match to TRBD2. Germline CDR1 reads SNHLY; CDR2 reads FYNNEI. The ends lost 6 bases at V and 3 bases at J; junction bases unmatched: 1. The CDR3 totals 14 residues. CDR3 coding DNA: TGTGCCAGCAGCCTAGCGGGAGGCTACAATGAGCAGTTCTTC. Translating it yields CASSLAGGYNEQFF.

CDR3 protein: CASRPSGSVYNEQFF. CDR3 nucleotides: TGTGCCAGCAGACCTAGCGGGAGCGTTTACAATGAGCAGTTCTTC. This chain connects TRBV6-5 to TRBJ2-1; 10 bases map to TRBD2. The CDR3 totals 15 residues. Germline CDR1 is MNHEY and CDR2 is SVGAGI. V shed 6 bases, J shed 4 bases, and the junction held 6 bases outside the gene matches.

The CDR3 sequence is CASRDRNQPQHF. CDR3 coding DNA: TGTGCCAGTAGGGACAGAAATCAGCCCCAGCATTTT. The genes are TRBV19 and TRBJ1-5; possible D gene TRBD1, 6 bases. The CDR3 totals 12 residues. CDR1 and CDR2 from the germline V gene are LNHDA and SQIVND (reference sequence). V was trimmed by 6 bases and J by 4 bases, leaving 7 bases between them.

The gene calls are TRBV3-1 (or the pseudogene TRBV3-2) and TRBJ2-3; no firm D call. Trimming pared 1 base from V and 5 bases from J, leaving 13 bases between. The CDR3 extends over 15 amino acids. Germline values: CDR1 LGHDT, CDR2 YNNKEL (reference sequence). CDR3 region: CASSQVPIPGDTQYF. The CDR3 DNA is TGTGCCAGCAGCCAAGTGCCTATCCCCGGAGATACGCAGTATTTT.

V and J are TRBV7-9 and TRBJ1-6; D is undetermined. The CDR3 has 14 amino acids. V was shortened by 1 base and J by 14 bases, with 15 bases between the two germline ends. CDR1 and CDR2 (germline): SEHNR, FQNEAQ (reference sequence). The CDR3 reads CASSLVQSASTLHF. In nucleotides, the CDR3 is TGTGCCAGCAGCTTAGTTCAGAGCGCATCCACCCTCCACTTT.

The V and J genes are TRBV6-1 and TRBJ2-3; weak D call: TRBD1 (6 bases). V was trimmed by 3 bases and J by 3 bases, leaving 13 bases between them. Per germline, CDR1 MNHNS and CDR2 SASEGT. CDR3 size: 15 residues. The CDR3 here is CASSDRQARTDTQYF. CDR3 nucleotides: TGTGCCAGCAGTGATAGACAGGCTCGGACAGATACGCAGTATTTT.

The rearrangement uses TRBV4-1 and TRBJ1-2, with 9 bases aligning to TRBD1. Trimming cost V 2 bases and J 6 bases; bases outside gene matches: 16. The CDR3 length is 18 residues. In germline, CDR1 is MGHRA, CDR2 YSYEKL. CDR3 DNA sequence: TGCGCCAGCAGCCAATTGGCTGGGACAGGGAATGTTGTAGATGGCTACACCTTC. Its protein is CASSQLAGTGNVVDGYTF.

The chain couples TRBV29-1 to TRBJ2-2, with D hard to call. The germline V gene has CDR1 SQVTM and CDR2 ANQGSEA. Trimming removed 7 bases from V and 3 bases from J, with 9 bases in between. This CDR3 region has 12 residues. CDR3 nucleotides: TGCAGCGCCTCTGGCCACACCGGGGAGCTGTTTTTT. Protein: CSASGHTGELFF.

V and J are TRBV6-5 and TRBJ1-1; D unresolved. The CDR3 is 12 residues long. V dropped 6 bases and J dropped 0 bases, with 5 bases sitting between them. CDR1 is MNHEY and CDR2 is SVGAGI in the germline V gene. CDR3 sequence (DNA): TGTGCCAGCAGGGAGTTGAACACTGAAGCTTTCTTT. Its protein is CASRELNTEAFF.

The chain couples TRBV18 to TRBJ1-2; 8 positions agree with TRBD1. This CDR3 is built from 14 residues. Germline trimming cut 6 bases from V and 6 bases from J; bases unmatched to any gene: 9. In germline, CDR1 is KGHSH, CDR2 LQKENI. The CDR3 here is CASSRGQAADGYTF. The DNA of the CDR3 is TGTGCCAGCTCCCGGGGACAGGCAGCTGATGGCTACACCTTC. Together with reference TRBV18 and TRBJ1-2, the CDR3 gives the full variable domain: NAGVMQNPRHLVRRRGQEARLRCSPMKGHSHVYWYRQLPEEGLKFMVYLQKENIIDESGMPKERFSAEFPKEGPSILRIQQVVRGDSAAYFCASSRGQAADGYTFGSGTRLTVV.